This T cell receptor beta chain was retrieved from a study of T cell clonotyping in hematopoietic cell transplantation. Notes on the study in general: Without cell sorting, CD4 versus CD8 contributions remain unresolved. After transplant, recipient diversity fell while pathologically expanded clonotypes grew through day 180.

A remark on this clone: Its target is unknown.

Trimming at V came to 4 bases and at J to 4 bases, leaving 4 bases not matched to a gene. Germline lookup yields CDR1 MNHNS and CDR2 SASEGT. This CDR3 is 16 amino acids long. This table comes from immunoSEQ multiplex PCR, and its TCRdb copy is limited to in-frame clones, with some not included. Of roughly 4,600 clones listed, around 96% are singletons. This sequence originates from a male patient aged 40-55 years who had an allogeneic stem cell transplant from a related donor, so the T cells may come from the graft donor. Some clones in this sample may be carry-over from other donors' samples. Sequenced material: PBMCs, taken 100 days after allogeneic stem cell transplant. The rearrangement joins TRBV6-1 to TRBJ2-3, with 14 bases lining up with TRBD2. The CDR3 reads CASSGGTSGRSDTQYF. The DNA for the CDR3 is TGTGCCAGCAGTGGGGGGACTAGCGGGAGATCAGATACGCAGTATTTT.